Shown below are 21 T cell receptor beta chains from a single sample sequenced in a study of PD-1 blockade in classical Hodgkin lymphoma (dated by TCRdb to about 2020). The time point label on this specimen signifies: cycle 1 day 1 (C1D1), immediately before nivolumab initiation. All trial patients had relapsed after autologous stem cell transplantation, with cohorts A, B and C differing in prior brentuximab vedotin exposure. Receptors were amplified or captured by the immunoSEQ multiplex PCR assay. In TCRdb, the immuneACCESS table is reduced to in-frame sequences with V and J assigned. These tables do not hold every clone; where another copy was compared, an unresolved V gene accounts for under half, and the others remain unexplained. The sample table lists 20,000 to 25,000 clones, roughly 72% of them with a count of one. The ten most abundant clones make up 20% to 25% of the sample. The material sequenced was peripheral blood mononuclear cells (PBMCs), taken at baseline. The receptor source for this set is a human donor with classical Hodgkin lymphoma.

The CDR3 loop is CASSANRGTTDTQYF. CDR3 nucleotide sequence: TGTGCCAGCAGCGCTAACAGGGGAACCACAGATACGCAGTATTTT. J is TRBJ2-3 and V is TRBV5-4, with 7 bases that match TRBD1. This CDR3 region has 15 residues. Trimming took 4 bases from V and 2 from J; bases not matched to a gene: 7. CDR1 and CDR2 (germline): SGHNT, YYREEE (reference sequence).

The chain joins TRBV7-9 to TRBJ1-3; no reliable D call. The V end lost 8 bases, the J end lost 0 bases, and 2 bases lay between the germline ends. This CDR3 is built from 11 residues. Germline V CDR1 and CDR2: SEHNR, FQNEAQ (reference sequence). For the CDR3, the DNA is TGTGCCAGCGGCTCTGGAAACACCATATATTTT. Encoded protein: CASGSGNTIYF.

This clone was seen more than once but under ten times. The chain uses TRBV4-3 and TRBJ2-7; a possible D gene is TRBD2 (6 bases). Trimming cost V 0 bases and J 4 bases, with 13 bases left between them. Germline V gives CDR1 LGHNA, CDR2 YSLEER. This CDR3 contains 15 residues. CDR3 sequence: CASSQEAGPIYEQYF. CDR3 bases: TGCGCCAGCAGCCAAGAGGCGGGACCCATATACGAGCAGTACTTC.

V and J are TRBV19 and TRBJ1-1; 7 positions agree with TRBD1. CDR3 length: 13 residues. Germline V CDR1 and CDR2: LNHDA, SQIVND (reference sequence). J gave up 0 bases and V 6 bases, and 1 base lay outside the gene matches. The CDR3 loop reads CASRDRMNTEAFF. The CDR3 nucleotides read TGTGCCAGTAGGGACAGGATGAACACTGAAGCTTTCTTT.

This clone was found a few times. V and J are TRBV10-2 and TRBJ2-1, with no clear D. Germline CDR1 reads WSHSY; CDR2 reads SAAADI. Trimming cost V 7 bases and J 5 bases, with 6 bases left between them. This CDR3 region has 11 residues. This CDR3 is CASNKDNEQFF. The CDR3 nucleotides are TGCGCCAGCAACAAGGACAATGAGCAGTTCTTC.

The CDR3 spells CAISEVAGENEQFF. The DNA for the CDR3 is TGTGCCATCAGTGAGGTAGCGGGAGAGAATGAGCAGTTCTTC. V is TRBV10-3 and J is TRBJ2-1; 9 positions match TRBD2. V lost 2 bases to trimming and J lost 7 bases; unmatched junction nucleotides: 3. The germline gives CDR1 ENHRY, CDR2 SYGVKD. The CDR3 consists of 14 residues.

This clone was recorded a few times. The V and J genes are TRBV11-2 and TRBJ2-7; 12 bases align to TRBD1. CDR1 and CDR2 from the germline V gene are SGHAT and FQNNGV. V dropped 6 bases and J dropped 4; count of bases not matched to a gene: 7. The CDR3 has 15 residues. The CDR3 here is CASRAGTGGAYEQYF. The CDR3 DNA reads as TGTGCCAGCAGAGCCGGGACAGGGGGCGCGTACGAGCAGTACTTC.

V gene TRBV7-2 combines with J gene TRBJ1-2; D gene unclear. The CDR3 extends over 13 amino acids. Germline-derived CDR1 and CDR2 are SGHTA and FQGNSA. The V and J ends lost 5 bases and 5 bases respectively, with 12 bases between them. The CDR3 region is CASSARQGYGYTF. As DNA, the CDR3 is TGTGCCAGCAGCGCCAGACAAGGGTATGGCTACACCTTC. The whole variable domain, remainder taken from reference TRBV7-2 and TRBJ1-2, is GAGVSQSPSNKVTEKGKDVELRCDPISGHTALYWYRQSLGQGLEFLIYFQGNSAPDKSGLPSDRFSAERTGGSVSTLTIQRTQQEDSAVYLCASSARQGYGYTFGSGTRLTVV.

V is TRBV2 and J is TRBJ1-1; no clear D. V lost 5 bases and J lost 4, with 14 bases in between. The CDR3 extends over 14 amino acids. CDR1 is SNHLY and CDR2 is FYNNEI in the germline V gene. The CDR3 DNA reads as TGTGCCAGCAGTTGGGCCCAGAGCGGCACTGAAGCTTTCTTT. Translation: CASSWAQSGTEAFF.

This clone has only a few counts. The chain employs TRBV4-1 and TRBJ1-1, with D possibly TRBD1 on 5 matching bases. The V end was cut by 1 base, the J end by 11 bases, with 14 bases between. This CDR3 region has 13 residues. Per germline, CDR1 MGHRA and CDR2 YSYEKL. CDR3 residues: CASSQGFSPGAFF. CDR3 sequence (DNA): TGCGCCAGCAGCCAAGGGTTCTCTCCAGGGGCTTTCTTT.

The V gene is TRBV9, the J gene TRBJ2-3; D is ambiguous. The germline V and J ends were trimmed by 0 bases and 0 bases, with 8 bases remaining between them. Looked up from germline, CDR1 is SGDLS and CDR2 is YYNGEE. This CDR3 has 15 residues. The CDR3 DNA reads TGTGCCAGCAGCGTAGTCCCTACTAGCACAGATACGCAGTATTTT. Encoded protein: CASSVVPTSTDTQYF.

The CDR3 coding sequence is TGCAGCGGGGGGACAGGGGTGAACACTGAAGCTTTCTTT. This gives the protein CSGGTGVNTEAFF. V and J are TRBV29-1 and TRBJ1-1; 10 positions agree with TRBD1. Unmatched junction bases numbered 2, after V lost 7 bases and J lost 0 bases. There are 13 residues in the CDR3. The germline gives CDR1 SQVTM, CDR2 ANQGSEA.

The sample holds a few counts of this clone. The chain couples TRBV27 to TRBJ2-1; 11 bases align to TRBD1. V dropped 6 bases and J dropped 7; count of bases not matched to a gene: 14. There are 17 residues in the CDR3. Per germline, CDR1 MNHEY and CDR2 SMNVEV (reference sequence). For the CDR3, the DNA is TGTGCCAGCAGCCCTGGGGGACAGGGGGTCGGTCGGAATGAGCAGTTCTTC. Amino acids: CASSPGGQGVGRNEQFF.

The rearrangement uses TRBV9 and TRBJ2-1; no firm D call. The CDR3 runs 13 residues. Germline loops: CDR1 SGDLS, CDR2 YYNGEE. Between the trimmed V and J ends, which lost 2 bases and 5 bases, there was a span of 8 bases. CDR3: CASSVRGDNEQFF. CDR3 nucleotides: TGTGCCAGCAGCGTTCGCGGAGACAATGAGCAGTTCTTC. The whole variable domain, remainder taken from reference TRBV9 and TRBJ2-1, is DSGVTQTPKHLITATGQRVTLRCSPRSGDLSVYWYQQSLDQGLQFLIQYYNGEERAKGNILERFSAQQFPDLHSELNLSSLELGDSALYFCASSVRGDNEQFFGPGTRLTVL.

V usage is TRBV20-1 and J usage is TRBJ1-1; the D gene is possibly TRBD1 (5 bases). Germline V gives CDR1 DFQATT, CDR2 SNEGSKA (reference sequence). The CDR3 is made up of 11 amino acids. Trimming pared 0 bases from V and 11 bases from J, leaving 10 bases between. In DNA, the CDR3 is TGCAGTGCTAGAGAGGGGCAAAGGGCTTTCTTT. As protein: CSAREGQRAFF.

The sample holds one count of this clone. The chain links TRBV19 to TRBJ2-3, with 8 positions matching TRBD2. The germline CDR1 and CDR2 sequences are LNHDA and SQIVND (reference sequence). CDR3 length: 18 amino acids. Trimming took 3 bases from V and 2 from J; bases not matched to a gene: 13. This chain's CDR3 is CASSMGSGAPLITDTQYF. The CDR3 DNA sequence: TGTGCCAGTAGTATGGGTAGCGGGGCTCCCCTTATCACAGATACGCAGTATTTT.

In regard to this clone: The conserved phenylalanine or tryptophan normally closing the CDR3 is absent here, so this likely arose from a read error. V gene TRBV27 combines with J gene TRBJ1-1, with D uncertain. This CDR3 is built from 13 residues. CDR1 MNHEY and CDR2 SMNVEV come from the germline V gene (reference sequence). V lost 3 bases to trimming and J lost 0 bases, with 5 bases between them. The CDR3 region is CASSFSLNTEAFL. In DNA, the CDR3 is TGTGCCAGCAGTTTCTCACTGAACACTGAAGCTTTCCTT.

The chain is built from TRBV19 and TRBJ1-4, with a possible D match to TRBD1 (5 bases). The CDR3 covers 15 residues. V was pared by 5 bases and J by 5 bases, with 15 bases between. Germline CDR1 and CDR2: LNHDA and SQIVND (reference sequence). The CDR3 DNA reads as TGTGCCAGTAGTCCGCGGGGCCTGGGAAATGAAAAACTGTTTTTT. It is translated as CASSPRGLGNEKLFF.

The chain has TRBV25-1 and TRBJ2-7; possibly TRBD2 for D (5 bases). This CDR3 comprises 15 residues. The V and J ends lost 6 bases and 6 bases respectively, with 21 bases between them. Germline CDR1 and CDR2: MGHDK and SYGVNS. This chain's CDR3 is CASSQDYNQGGEQYF. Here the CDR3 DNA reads TGTGCCAGCAGCCAAGATTATAACCAAGGAGGCGAGCAGTACTTC.

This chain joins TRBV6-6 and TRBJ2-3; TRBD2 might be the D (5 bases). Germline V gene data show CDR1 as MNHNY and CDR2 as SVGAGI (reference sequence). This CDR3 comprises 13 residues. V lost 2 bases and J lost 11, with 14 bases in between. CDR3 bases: TGTGCCAGCAGTTACCAGGACCGAGGAGGGCAGTATTTT. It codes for CASSYQDRGGQYF.

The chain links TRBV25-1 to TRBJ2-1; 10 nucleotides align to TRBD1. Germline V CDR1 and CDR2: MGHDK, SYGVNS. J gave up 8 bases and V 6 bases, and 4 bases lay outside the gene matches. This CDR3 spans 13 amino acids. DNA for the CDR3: TGTGCCAGCAGGGACAGGGGGTACCATGAGCAGTTCTTC. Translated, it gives CASRDRGYHEQFF.